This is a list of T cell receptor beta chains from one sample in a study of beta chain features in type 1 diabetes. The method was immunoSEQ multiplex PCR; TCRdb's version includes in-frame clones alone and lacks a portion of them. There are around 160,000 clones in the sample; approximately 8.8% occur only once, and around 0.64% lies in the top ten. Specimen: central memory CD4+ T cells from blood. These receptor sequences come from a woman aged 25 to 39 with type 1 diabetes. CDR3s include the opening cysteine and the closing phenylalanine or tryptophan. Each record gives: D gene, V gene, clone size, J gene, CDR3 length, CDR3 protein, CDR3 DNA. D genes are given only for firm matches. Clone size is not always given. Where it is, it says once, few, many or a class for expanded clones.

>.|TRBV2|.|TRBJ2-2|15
CASSDWQGNTGELFF
TGTGCCAGCAGTGATTGGCAGGGGAACACCGGGGAGCTGTTTTTT
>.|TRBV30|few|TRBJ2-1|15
CAWSTGTGNYNEQFF
TGTGCCTGGAGTACCGGGACTGGGAACTACAATGAGCAGTTCTTC
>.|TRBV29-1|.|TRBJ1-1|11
CSVGRDTEAFF
TGCAGCGTTGGCAGGGACACTGAAGCTTTCTTT
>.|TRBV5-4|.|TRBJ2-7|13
CASSEDRRYEQYF
TGTGCCAGCAGCGAGGACAGAAGATACGAGCAGTACTTC
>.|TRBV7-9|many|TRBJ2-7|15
CASSFSSSQLLEQYF
TGTGCCAGCAGCTTTTCGTCTAGCCAACTACTCGAGCAGTACTTC
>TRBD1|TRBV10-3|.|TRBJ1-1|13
CAISVGDSAEAFF
TGTGCCATCAGTGTTGGGGACAGCGCTGAAGCTTTCTTT
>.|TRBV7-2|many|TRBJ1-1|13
CASSLRGQQVAFF
TGTGCCAGCAGCTTAAGAGGACAGCAGGTAGCTTTCTTT
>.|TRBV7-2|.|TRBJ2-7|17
CASSLDAGGGNPYEQYF
TGTGCCAGCAGCTTAGACGCCGGAGGCGGGAACCCCTACGAGCAGTACTTC
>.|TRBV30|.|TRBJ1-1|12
CACTPGNTEAFF
TGTGCCTGTACACCAGGGAACACTGAAGCTTTCTTT
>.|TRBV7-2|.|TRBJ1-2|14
CASSLSSTGNGYTF
TGTGCCAGCAGCTTAAGTTCTACAGGGAATGGCTACACCTTC
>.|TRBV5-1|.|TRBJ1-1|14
CASSVQGRDTEAFF
TGCGCCAGCAGCGTACAGGGAAGGGACACTGAAGCTTTCTTT
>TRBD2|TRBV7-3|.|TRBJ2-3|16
CASSFQAGGLTDTQYF
TGTGCCAGCAGCTTTCAAGCGGGGGGACTCACAGATACGCAGTATTTT
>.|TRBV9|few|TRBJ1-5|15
CASSVEAGKNQPQHF
TGTGCCAGCAGCGTAGAGGCAGGCAAAAATCAGCCCCAGCATTTT
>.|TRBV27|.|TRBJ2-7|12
CASSSITDEQYF
TGTGCCAGCAGTTCTATTACGGACGAGCAGTACTTC
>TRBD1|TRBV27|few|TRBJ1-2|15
CASSLHPQGQNGYTF
TGTGCCAGCAGTCTACATCCACAGGGGCAGAATGGCTACACCTTC
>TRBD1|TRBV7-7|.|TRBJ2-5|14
CASSPQGAPETQYF
TGTGCTAGCAGCCCCCAGGGGGCGCCTGAGACCCAGTACTTC
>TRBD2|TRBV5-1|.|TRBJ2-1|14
CASSSVASGSEQFF
TGCGCCAGCAGCTCGGTCGCTAGCGGGAGTGAGCAGTTCTTC
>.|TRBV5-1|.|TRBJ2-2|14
CASSPNVDTGELFF
TGCGCCAGCAGTCCTAACGTGGACACCGGGGAGCTGTTTTTT
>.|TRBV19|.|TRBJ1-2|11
CATSRDYGYTF
TGTGCCACGTCCCGGGACTATGGCTACACCTTC
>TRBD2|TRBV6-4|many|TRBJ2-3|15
CASSGLAGGSDTQYF
TGTGCCAGCAGCGGACTAGCGGGAGGGTCAGATACGCAGTATTTT
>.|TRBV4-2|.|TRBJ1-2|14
CASSQDSTNYGYTF
TGTGCCAGCAGCCAAGATAGTACTAACTATGGCTACACCTTC
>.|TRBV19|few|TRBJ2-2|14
CASRGLHFDGELFF
TGTGCCAGCAGGGGACTACATTTTGACGGGGAGCTGTTTTTT
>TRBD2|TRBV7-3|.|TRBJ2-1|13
CASSLTGGNEQFF
TGTGCCAGCAGCTTAACGGGGGGGAATGAGCAGTTCTTC
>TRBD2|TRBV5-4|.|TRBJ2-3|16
CASSPGGGRGTDTQYF
TGTGCCAGCAGCCCGGGCGGGGGGCGAGGCACAGATACGCAGTATTTT
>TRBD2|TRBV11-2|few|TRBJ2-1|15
CASSFSGSSYNEQFF
TGTGCCAGCAGTTTTAGCGGGAGCTCCTACAATGAGCAGTTCTTC
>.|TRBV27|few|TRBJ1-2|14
CASSWGQANYGYTF
TGTGCCAGCAGTTGGGGGCAAGCTAACTATGGCTACACCTTC
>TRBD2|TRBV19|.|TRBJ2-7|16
CASSIGGTSGIYEQYF
TGTGCCAGTAGTATAGGAGGGACTAGCGGGATCTACGAGCAGTACTTC
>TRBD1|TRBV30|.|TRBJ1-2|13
CAWSVHRGYGYTF
TGTGCCTGGAGTGTACACAGGGGGTATGGCTACACCTTC
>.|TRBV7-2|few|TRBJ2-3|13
CASSLAGQDTQYF
TGTGCCAGCAGCTTAGCGGGGCAGGATACGCAGTATTTT
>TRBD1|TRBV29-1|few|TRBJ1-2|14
CSVGPQGLLYGYTF
TGCAGCGTTGGTCCACAGGGGCTCCTCTATGGCTACACCTTC
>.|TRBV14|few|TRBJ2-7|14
CASRRGGEASEQYF
TGTGCCAGCCGACGAGGCGGAGAGGCGTCCGAGCAGTACTTC
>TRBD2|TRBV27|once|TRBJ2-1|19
CASRRVSSGSIRVGNEQFF
TGTGCCAGCAGGAGGGTGTCTAGCGGGAGTATAAGGGTGGGCAATGAGCAGTTCTTC
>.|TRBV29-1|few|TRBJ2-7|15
CSVAGGGAGFGEQYF
TGCAGCGTTGCAGGTGGGGGGGCAGGGTTCGGCGAGCAGTACTTC
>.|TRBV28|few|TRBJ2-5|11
CASSFRGTQYF
TGTGCCAGCAGTTTCAGGGGTACCCAGTACTTC
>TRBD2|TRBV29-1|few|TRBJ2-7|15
CSVVKTSGLAYEQYF
TGCAGCGTGGTTAAGACTAGCGGGCTTGCCTACGAGCAGTACTTC
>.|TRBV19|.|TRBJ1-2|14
CASRIGRRNYGYTF
TGTGCCAGTAGGATAGGTCGGAGGAACTATGGCTACACCTTC
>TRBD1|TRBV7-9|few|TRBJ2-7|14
CASSPTGNSYEQYF
TGTGCCAGCAGCCCGACAGGGAACTCCTACGAGCAGTACTTC
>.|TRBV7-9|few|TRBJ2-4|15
CASSLESGHWNIQYF
TGTGCCAGCAGCCTCGAGTCGGGTCACTGGAACATTCAGTACTTC
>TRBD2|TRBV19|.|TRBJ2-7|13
CASSNPGLQVQYF
TGTGCCAGTAGCAATCCGGGACTACAAGTGCAGTACTTC
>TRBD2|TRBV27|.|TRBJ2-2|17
CASRLLGGGTNTGELFF
TGTGCCAGCAGACTCCTTGGGGGGGGAACGAACACCGGGGAGCTGTTTTTT
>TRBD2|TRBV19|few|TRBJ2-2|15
CASTSGRTNTGELFF
TGTGCCAGTACAAGCGGGAGGACCAACACCGGGGAGCTGTTTTTT
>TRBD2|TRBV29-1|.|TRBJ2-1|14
CSVVPSGRYNEQFF
TGCAGCGTTGTTCCTAGCGGGAGGTACAATGAGCAGTTCTTC
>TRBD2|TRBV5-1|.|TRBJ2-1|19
CASSGTNLAGGGTYNEQFF
TGCGCCAGCAGCGGAACCAATTTGGCGGGAGGGGGGACCTACAATGAGCAGTTCTTC
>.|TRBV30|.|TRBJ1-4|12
CAWSVNSEKLFF
TGTGCCTGGAGTGTAAATAGTGAAAAACTGTTTTTT
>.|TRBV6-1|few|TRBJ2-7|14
CASTSGPASYEQYF
TGTGCCAGCACAAGCGGGCCTGCTTCCTACGAGCAGTACTTC
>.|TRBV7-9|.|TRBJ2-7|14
CASSLAQTVYEQYF
TGTGCCAGCAGCTTAGCGCAGACTGTTTACGAGCAGTACTTC
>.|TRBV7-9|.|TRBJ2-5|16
CASRPRPGHLQETQYF
TGTGCCAGCAGACCTCGCCCGGGACACCTTCAAGAGACCCAGTACTTC
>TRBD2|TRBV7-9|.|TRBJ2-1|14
CASSPSGRNNEQFF
TGTGCCAGCAGCCCAAGCGGGAGGAACAATGAGCAGTTCTTC
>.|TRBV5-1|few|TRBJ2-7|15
CASSGVQGGLNEQYF
TGCGCCAGCAGCGGAGTACAGGGTGGGCTCAACGAGCAGTACTTC
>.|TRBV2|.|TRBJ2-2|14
CASKDTANTGELFF
TGTGCCAGCAAAGACACCGCGAACACCGGGGAGCTGTTTTTT
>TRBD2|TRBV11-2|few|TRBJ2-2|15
CASSQLAESGGELFF
TGTGCCAGCAGCCAGCTAGCGGAGAGTGGCGGGGAGCTGTTTTTT
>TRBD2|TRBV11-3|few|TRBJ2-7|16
CASSSGASGRFYEQYF
TGTGCCAGCAGCTCGGGAGCTAGCGGGAGGTTTTACGAGCAGTACTTC
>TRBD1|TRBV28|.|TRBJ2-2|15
CASRIGDRGTGELFF
TGTGCCAGCAGAATAGGTGACAGGGGAACCGGGGAGCTGTTTTTT
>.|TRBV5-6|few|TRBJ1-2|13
CASSQLSSRGYTF
TGTGCCAGCAGCCAGCTTTCCTCTAGGGGCTACACCTTC